This is a list of T cell receptor beta chains from one sample in a study of T cells in Graves' hyperthyroidism and ophthalmopathy. TCRdb re-analysed the multiplex PCR reads in MiXCR, keeping a single row per CDR3 protein. This table holds more than 450,000 distinct CDR3 sequences, just under 20% found once. The sequencing sample was made of blood. Receptors originate from a man in his forties with Graves' ophthalmopathy. Both conserved end residues are part of each CDR3. D genes are given only for firm matches. Size values are once, few and many counts, or a class for expanded clones, and some rows have none.

j_gene,d_gene,len,v_gene,abundance,CDR3aa,CDR3nt
TRBJ1-5,-,14,TRBV12-3/TRBV12-4,many,CASRRAQGNQPQHF,TGTGCCAGCAGGAGGGCCCAGGGAAATCAGCCCCAGCATTTT
TRBJ1-2,TRBD1,14,TRBV5-1,few,CASSGKQGAYGYTF,TGCGCCAGCAGCGGCAAACAGGGGGCATATGGCTACACCTTC
TRBJ2-1,-,15,TRBV5-1,few,CASSLRVALSNEQFF,TGCGCCAGCAGCTTGAGGGTAGCACTATCAAATGAGCAGTTCTTC
TRBJ1-3,-,13,TRBV5-1,-,CASSPDRRNTIYF,TGCGCCAGCAGCCCAGACAGACGAAACACCATATATTTT
TRBJ2-3,TRBD1,16,TRBV13,-,CASSGQGTLGTDTQYF,TGTGCCAGCAGCGGACAGGGTACTCTCGGCACAGATACGCAGTATTTT
TRBJ2-3,TRBD1,16,TRBV7-9,-,CASSLVGTGSPDTQYF,TGTGCCAGCAGCTTAGTCGGGACAGGGAGCCCAGATACGCAGTATTTT
TRBJ2-5,TRBD2,17,TRBV13,many,CASSGLAGGGLIKTQYF,TGTGCCAGCAGTGGACTAGCGGGAGGGGGCCTTATAAAGACCCAGTACTTC
TRBJ1-2,TRBD1,15,TRBV29-1,-,CSVNSGQGAGYGYTF,TGCAGCGTCAACTCGGGACAGGGGGCAGGCTATGGCTACACCTTC
TRBJ1-1,-,13,TRBV15,few,CATSRDQSNEAFF,TGTGCCACCAGCAGAGATCAGAGCAATGAAGCTTTCTTT
TRBJ1-1,-,15,TRBV6-1,many,CASSFIIQENTEAFF,TGTGCCAGCAGCTTCATTATACAGGAGAACACTGAAGCTTTCTTT
TRBJ1-1,-,17,TRBV18,many,CASSPLPGQLTNTEAFF,TGTGCCAGCTCCCCTCTACCGGGACAACTAACGAACACTGAAGCTTTCTTT
TRBJ1-5,TRBD1,14,TRBV3-1,many,CASSQTGGNQPQHF,TGTGCCAGCAGCCAAACAGGGGGCAATCAGCCCCAGCATTTT
TRBJ1-4,-,15,TRBV27,-,CASSEYTTANEKLFF,TGTGCCAGCAGTGAATATACGACAGCGAATGAAAAACTGTTTTTT
TRBJ2-2,TRBD1,15,TRBV27,-,CASTRGDRGPRELFF,TGTGCCAGCACCCGAGGGGACAGGGGCCCCAGGGAGCTGTTTTTT
TRBJ2-4,-,12,TRBV28,-,CAGTPTGDIQYF,TGTGCCGGCACCCCCACCGGCGACATCCAGTACTTC
TRBJ2-2,TRBD2,15,TRBV7-3,many,CASSAGGSNTGELFF,TGTGCCAGCAGCGCGGGGGGCTCGAACACCGGGGAGCTGTTTTTT
TRBJ2-2,TRBD1,13,TRBV12-3/TRBV12-4,-,CASRHRGPGELFF,TGTGCCAGCAGACACAGGGGGCCCGGGGAGCTGTTTTTT
TRBJ2-4,-,17,TRBV5-1,once,CASSLGADRVAKNIQYF,TGCGCCAGCAGCCTGGGAGCTGACAGAGTAGCCAAAAACATTCAGTACTTC
TRBJ2-2,-,18,TRBV6-5,few,CASSYSNLGAGRSGELFF,TGTGCCAGCAGTTACTCGAATTTAGGGGCAGGGCGATCCGGGGAGCTGTTTTTT
TRBJ1-6,-,13,TRBV20-1,-,CSAQAGVNSPLHF,TGCAGTGCCCAAGCAGGGGTGAATTCACCCCTCCACTTT
TRBJ1-2,TRBD1,13,TRBV6-1,few,CATTRQGWYGYTF,TGTGCCACCACTAGACAGGGTTGGTATGGCTACACCTTC
TRBJ2-7,-,15,TRBV7-8,-,CASSLDWGIAYEQYF,TGTGCCAGCAGCTTAGATTGGGGAATAGCCTACGAGCAGTACTTC
TRBJ2-3,-,15,TRBV12-3/TRBV12-4,many,CASSPIGARTDTQYF,TGTGCCAGCAGTCCCATCGGGGCTCGGACAGATACGCAGTATTTT
TRBJ2-7,-,13,TRBV3-1,few,CASSPRPSDEQYF,TGTGCCAGCAGCCCAAGGCCTAGCGACGAGCAGTACTTC
TRBJ1-4,-,14,TRBV5-1,-,CASSFGQRGEKLFF,TGCGCCAGCAGCTTTGGACAGCGAGGAGAAAAACTGTTTTTT
TRBJ1-5,TRBD1,15,TRBV6-2/TRBV6-3,-,CASSPGTGGRQPQHF,TGTGCCAGCAGTCCCGGGACAGGGGGTAGGCAGCCCCAGCATTTT
TRBJ2-1,-,14,TRBV12-3/TRBV12-4,-,CASSLYGFNGEQFF,TGTGCCAGCAGTTTATACGGCTTTAACGGTGAGCAGTTCTTC
TRBJ1-1,TRBD1,14,TRBV12-3/TRBV12-4,-,CASRPQGDYTEAFF,TGTGCCAGCAGACCCCAGGGGGATTACACTGAAGCTTTCTTT
TRBJ1-2,-,14,TRBV6-1,-,CASSEGTDDYGYTF,TGTGCCAGCAGTGAAGGGACAGACGACTATGGCTACACCTTC
TRBJ2-5,TRBD1,13,TRBV12-3/TRBV12-4,many,CASSRRGRETQYF,TGTGCCAGCAGCCGCAGGGGGCGGGAGACCCAGTACTTC
TRBJ2-6,-,12,TRBV30,many,CARAAEETVLTF,TGTGCCCGAGCGGCAGAGGAGACGGTCCTGACTTTC
TRBJ2-2,-,13,TRBV30,few,CAWSPIPTGELFF,TGTGCCTGGAGTCCCATCCCCACCGGGGAGCTGTTTTTT
TRBJ2-3,-,15,TRBV28,many,CASSLRVTAQDTQYF,TGTGCCAGCAGTCTCAGGGTGACTGCACAAGATACGCAGTATTTT
TRBJ1-1,-,13,TRBV11-2,few,CASRGQAGTEAFF,TGTGCCAGCAGGGGTCAGGCGGGCACTGAAGCTTTCTTT
TRBJ1-3,-,16,TRBV18,few,CASSPNPIGSGNTIYF,TGTGCCAGCTCACCAAACCCGATCGGATCTGGAAACACCATATATTTT
TRBJ2-1,-,14,TRBV3-1,many,CASSPTGRDNEQFF,TGTGCCAGCAGCCCAACGGGACGGGACAATGAGCAGTTCTTC
TRBJ2-1,TRBD2,16,TRBV10-3,few,CAISEALAGGLNEQFF,TGTGCCATCAGTGAGGCACTAGCGGGAGGTCTCAATGAGCAGTTCTTC
TRBJ2-3,-,14,TRBV7-3,many,CASSPGPHGDTQYF,TGTGCCAGCAGCCCGGGACCCCATGGGGATACGCAGTATTTT
TRBJ2-7,TRBD1,15,TRBV3-1,many,CASSRTPGQGREQYF,TGTGCCAGCAGCCGTACCCCGGGACAGGGACGAGAGCAGTACTTC
TRBJ1-3,-,16,TRBV2,few,CASSSRIGGFGNTIYF,TGTGCCAGCAGTTCCCGAATAGGGGGTTTTGGAAACACCATATATTTT
TRBJ1-1,-,12,TRBV13,few,CASSTSNTEAFF,TGTGCCAGCAGCACCTCTAACACTGAAGCTTTCTTT
TRBJ2-7,-,14,TRBV18,few,CASSPRDKSYEQYF,TGTGCCAGCTCACCCCGGGACAAGTCCTACGAGCAGTACTTC
TRBJ2-7,-,12,TRBV5-6,once,CASRTGPDEQYF,TGTGCCTCCCGGACGGGGCCTGACGAGCAGTACTTC
TRBJ1-1,TRBD1,14,TRBV10-3,many,CAISATGVGTEAFF,TGTGCCATCAGTGCAACAGGGGTAGGAACTGAAGCTTTCTTT
TRBJ2-1,-,16,TRBV6-1,-,CASGVSALSSYNEQFF,TGTGCCAGCGGCGTTTCAGCGCTGAGCTCCTACAATGAGCAGTTCTTC
TRBJ2-5,-,11,TRBV5-1,-,CASSYSGTQYF,TGCGCCAGCAGCTACTCAGGGACCCAGTACTTC
TRBJ2-2,-,17,TRBV6-2/TRBV6-3,few,CASSYSGTRPVPGELFF,TGTGCCAGCAGTTACTCCGGGACTCGTCCAGTGCCCGGGGAGCTGTTTTTT
TRBJ2-7,TRBD2,16,TRBV9,few,CASSVGGSSGSYEQYF,TGTGCCAGCAGCGTAGGGGGGTCTAGCGGCTCCTACGAGCAGTACTTC
TRBJ1-5,-,16,TRBV6-2/TRBV6-3,few,CASSYSKDRPDQPQHF,TGTGCCAGCAGTTACTCGAAGGACAGACCGGATCAGCCCCAGCATTTT
TRBJ2-3,TRBD2,18,TRBV10-2,many,CASSSLTGGLRGGDTQYF,TGCGCCAGCAGCTCTTTGACGGGAGGCCTCCGGGGTGGGGATACGCAGTATTTT
TRBJ1-1,-,14,TRBV7-9,many,CASSLGQRGTEAFF,TGTGCCAGCAGCTTAGGCCAGCGGGGGACTGAAGCTTTCTTT
TRBJ2-2,TRBD2,18,TRBV4-1,many,CASSPGPFAGENTGELFF,TGCGCCAGCAGCCCGGGCCCGTTCGCGGGAGAGAACACCGGGGAGCTGTTTTTT
TRBJ2-1,TRBD2,15,TRBV18,many,CASSQLAGGLYEQFF,TGTGCCAGCTCACAACTAGCGGGGGGGCTATATGAGCAGTTCTTC
TRBJ2-2,-,15,TRBV7-2,many,CASSNRPGNTGELFF,TGTGCCAGCAGTAATCGGCCGGGGAACACCGGGGAGCTGTTTTTT
TRBJ2-3,-,13,TRBV2,-,CASNPGHTDTQYF,TGTGCCAGCAACCCCGGACACACAGATACGCAGTATTTT
TRBJ2-4,TRBD1,12,TRBV2,-,CASSSDRPIQYF,TGTGCCAGCAGTTCGGACAGGCCCATTCAGTACTTC
TRBJ1-2,-,15,TRBV18,-,CASSPSATGNYGYTF,TGTGCCAGCTCGCCTAGTGCGACAGGCAATTATGGCTACACCTTC
TRBJ2-7,TRBD2,15,TRBV2,-,CASSGVAGATYEQHF,TGTGCCAGCAGTGGGGTAGCGGGAGCAACCTACGAGCAGCACTTC
TRBJ2-2,-,14,TRBV2,-,CASIRSRAVGELFF,TGTGCCAGCATTCGTAGCAGGGCAGTCGGGGAGCTGTTTTTT